This entry concerns a single T cell receptor (beta chain). Its target is unknown. Generated by immunoSEQ multiplex PCR, the TCRdb table keeps only in-frame clones and is missing some. The sample shows some 130,000 clones, 90% to 95% of them seen only once. This sample was included in a study of T cell responses to AZD1222 COVID-19 vaccine. Study background: Doses given second, at about 4 or about 12 weeks, were pooled. General study points: Baseline testing showed seropositivity in only a handful of AZD1222 recipients. Compared with day 0, the breadth and depth of the Spike-specific TCR repertoire rose significantly after two doses of AZD1222. Repertoires were collected only later (after the peak T cell response had occurred).

Deletions cut 6 bases from V and 8 bases from J, with 13 bases between. The CDR3 sequence is 13 residues long. Looked up from germline, CDR1 is SNHLY and CDR2 is FYNNEI. This TCR came from an adult in good health. This sample comprised peripheral blood, obtained on day 0 of AZD1222 vaccination. The rearrangement joins TRBV2 to TRBJ2-2; D uncertain. As DNA, the CDR3 is TGTGCCAGCAGGGGCACCCCGACTGGGGAGCTGTTTTTT. This gives the protein CASRGTPTGELFF.